The 16 T cell receptor beta chains given below trace back to one sample, sequenced in a study of graft-versus-host responses after intestinal transplantation. Sequencing used immunoSEQ multiplex PCR; TCRdb keeps in-frame clones, though not all of them. The sample yields 96,000 or so clones, roughly nine tenths seen once. The antigens of these receptors remain unknown. The input for sequencing was unstimulated CD4+ T cells sorted from spleen or lymph node cells, taken before intestinal transplant. The receptors stem from a human donor who received an intestinal transplant.

The chain combines TRBV5-1 with TRBJ1-1; 8 bases are a match to TRBD1. V trimming: 7 bases; J trimming: 4 bases; junction bases outside the gene matches: 6. The CDR3 runs to 13 residues. From germline, CDR1 is SGHRS and CDR2 YFSETQ. The CDR3 DNA reads TGCGCCAGCTACAGCGACAGGGGCACTGAAGCTTTCTTT. This sequence encodes CASYSDRGTEAFF.

The chain uses TRBV6-5 and TRBJ1-1; no clear D gene. The CDR3 length is 15 residues. Between the trimmed V and J ends, which lost 0 bases and 5 bases, there was a span of 13 bases. Germline V lookup: CDR1 MNHEY, CDR2 SVGAGI. The CDR3 is CASSYSPNQETEAFF. CDR3 nucleotide sequence: TGTGCCAGCAGTTACTCCCCAAATCAGGAAACTGAAGCTTTCTTT.

V gene TRBV29-1 combines with J gene TRBJ2-2, with TRBD1 as a possible D gene (6 bases). V gave up 5 bases and J gave up 5 bases, with 15 bases separating them. CDR3 length: 14 residues. Germline V gene lookup returns CDR1 SQVTM and CDR2 ANQGSEA. This CDR3 is CSVHWGRRTGELFF. CDR3 DNA sequence: TGCAGCGTTCACTGGGGGCGCCGGACCGGGGAGCTGTTTTTT.

The count of this clone is one. This rearrangement joins TRBV5-6 to TRBJ1-2, with TRBD1 identical over 8 bases. Germline V gene lookup returns CDR1 SGHDT and CDR2 YYEEEE. CDR3 length equals 16 residues. Trimming removed 4 bases from V and 6 bases from J; junction bases left unmatched: 14. CDR3 residues: CASSRIETGGGDGYTF. The DNA for the CDR3 is TGTGCCAGCAGCCGGATTGAAACAGGGGGAGGGGATGGCTACACCTTC.

The chain links TRBV5-6 to TRBJ1-6; 8 nucleotides align to TRBD1. Germline V gives CDR1 SGHDT, CDR2 YYEEEE. The CDR3 is made up of 15 amino acids. J was trimmed by 9 bases and V by 3 bases; bases with no gene match: 8. The CDR3 DNA follows: TGTGCCAGCAGCTCGGACAGGGCCCTATCTTCACCCCTCCACTTT. This gives the protein CASSSDRALSSPLHF.

The chain is built from TRBV6-5 and TRBJ1-1, with TRBD1 matching over 8 bases. CDR1 is MNHEY and CDR2 is SVGAGI in the germline V gene. CDR3 length: 12 residues. The J segment lost 7 bases and the V segment lost 6 bases, leaving 4 bases of the junction unmatched. The CDR3 DNA is TGTGCCAGCAGCAGACAGGGGAGTGAAGCTTTCTTT. This translates into CASSRQGSEAFF.

The table lists this clone with a count of one. The chain uses TRBV5-1 and TRBJ1-3; D not certain. V lost 0 bases and J 1 base, leaving 5 bases between the germline ends. The length of the CDR3 is 14 residues. The germline V gene encodes CDR1 SGHRS and CDR2 YFSETQ. The CDR3 sequence is CASSLDLSGNTIYF. The DNA of the CDR3 is TGCGCCAGCAGCTTGGATCTTTCTGGAAACACCATATATTTT. The complete variable domain, with remaining parts taken from reference TRBV5-1 and TRBJ1-3, reads KAGVTQTPRYLIKTRGQQVTLSCSPISGHRSVSWYQQTPGQGLQFLFEYFSETQRNKGNFPGRFSGRQFSNSRSEMNVSTLELGDSALYLCASSLDLSGNTIYFGEGSWLTVV.

A single count supports this clone. This chain links TRBV2 with TRBJ2-7; TRBD1 matches 7 bases. The CDR3 extends over 15 amino acids. CDR1 and CDR2 from the germline V gene are SNHLY and FYNNEI. J was trimmed by 5 bases and V by 0 bases; bases with no gene match: 7. The CDR3 DNA follows: TGTGCCAGCAGTGAAGCGGTAGGGGGCTTCGACGAGCAGTACTTC. Protein: CASSEAVGGFDEQYF.

The rearrangement links TRBV18 to TRBJ1-3, with TRBD1 identical over 7 bases. V lost 3 bases and J lost 0; bases outside the gene matches: 8. CDR1 and CDR2 (germline): KGHSH, LQKENI. This CDR3 has 17 amino acids. The CDR3 loop is CASSPNRDSFSGNTIYF. The CDR3 coding sequence is TGTGCCAGCTCACCTAATCGGGACAGTTTCTCTGGAAACACCATATATTTT.

The V gene is TRBV29-1, the J gene TRBJ1-1, with 8 bases fitting TRBD1. V trimming: 4 bases; J trimming: 3 bases; junction bases outside the gene matches: 7. Germline CDR1 and CDR2: SQVTM and ANQGSEA. The CDR3 is made up of 14 amino acids. The CDR3 DNA reads TGCAGCGTTGTTGGACAGGGCCCTTACACTGAAGCTTTCTTT. Protein: CSVVGQGPYTEAFF.

The genes are TRBV28 and TRBJ1-1; possible D gene TRBD1, 5 bases. The CDR3 has 15 residues. V dropped 3 bases and J dropped 4 bases, with 15 bases sitting between them. CDR1 is MDHEN and CDR2 is SYDVKM in the germline V gene. The CDR3 DNA reads TGTGCCAGCAGTTTTTTAGCAGGGAGGGTCACTGAAGCTTTCTTT. Translating gives CASSFLAGRVTEAFF.

The chain is built from TRBV5-1 and TRBJ2-2, with 9 bases fitting TRBD1. This CDR3 is built from 15 residues. V gave up 2 bases and J gave up 3 bases; unmatched junction bases: 2. Germline CDR1 reads SGHRS; CDR2 reads YFSETQ. CDR3 nucleotides: TGCGCCAGCAGCTTACAGGGGGCAGACACCGGGGAGCTGTTTTTT. Translating gives CASSLQGADTGELFF. The full variable domain, rest sourced from reference TRBV5-1 and TRBJ2-2, is KAGVTQTPRYLIKTRGQQVTLSCSPISGHRSVSWYQQTPGQGLQFLFEYFSETQRNKGNFPGRFSGRQFSNSRSEMNVSTLELGDSALYLCASSLQGADTGELFFGEGSRLTVL.

This clone was found once. The chain links TRBV6-5 to TRBJ1-6; D gene unclear. Per germline, CDR1 MNHEY and CDR2 SVGAGI. Between the trimmed V and J ends, which lost 8 bases and 9 bases, there was a span of 14 bases. This CDR3 is built from 13 residues. CDR3 amino acids: CASGRTKGSPLHF. The CDR3, as DNA: TGTGCCAGCGGGAGAACTAAGGGTTCACCCCTCCACTTT.

This rearrangement joins TRBV27 to TRBJ2-2; 11 bases fit TRBD2. With 5 bases clipped from V and 8 bases from J, the junction kept 4 bases outside the gene matches. This CDR3 spans 14 amino acids. From germline, CDR1 is MNHEY and CDR2 SMNVEV (reference sequence). CDR3 coding DNA: TGTGCCAGCAGTCCGACTAGCGGGGTAGGGGAGCTGTTTTTT. This sequence encodes CASSPTSGVGELFF.

The chain has TRBV2 and TRBJ1-5; maybe TRBD1 (6 bases). The CDR3 is 19 residues long. Germline V gene lookup returns CDR1 SNHLY and CDR2 FYNNEI. The V gene lost 4 bases and the J gene lost 5 bases, with 27 bases spanning the gap. In DNA, the CDR3 is TGTGCCAGCAGTGTTACCCTCGGCACCAGGGGATTGGACGATCAGCCCCAGCATTTT. It translates to CASSVTLGTRGLDDQPQHF.

This clone is a singleton in its sample. V and J are TRBV4-3 and TRBJ1-6; D call uncertain. The V and J ends lost 4 bases and 9 bases respectively, with 13 bases between them. This CDR3 is built from 14 residues. Germline CDR1 LGHNA, CDR2 YSLEER. CDR3 residues: CASSREIRISPLHF. CDR3 sequence (DNA): TGCGCCAGCAGCCGAGAGATCAGGATTTCACCCCTCCACTTT.